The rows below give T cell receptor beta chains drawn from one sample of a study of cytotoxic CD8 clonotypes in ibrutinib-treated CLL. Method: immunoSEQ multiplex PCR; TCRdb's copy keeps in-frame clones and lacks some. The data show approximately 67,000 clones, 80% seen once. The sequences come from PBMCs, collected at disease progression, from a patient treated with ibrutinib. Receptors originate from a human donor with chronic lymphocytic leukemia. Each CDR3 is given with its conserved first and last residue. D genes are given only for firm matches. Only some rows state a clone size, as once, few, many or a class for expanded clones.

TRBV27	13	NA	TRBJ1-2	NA	CASSSQGWYGYTF	TGTGCCAGCAGTTCCCAGGGGTGGTATGGCTACACCTTC
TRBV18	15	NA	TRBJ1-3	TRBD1	CASSLQQGQGNTIYF	TGTGCCAGCTCACTACAACAGGGGCAGGGGAACACCATATATTTT
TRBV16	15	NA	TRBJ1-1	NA	CASSLQGTWNTEAFF	TGTGCCAGCAGCCTTCAGGGGACTTGGAACACTGAAGCTTTCTTT
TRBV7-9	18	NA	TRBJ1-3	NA	CASSLGSSLRKAGNTIYF	TGTGCCAGCAGCTTAGGCTCGAGCCTCAGGAAAGCTGGAAACACCATATATTTT
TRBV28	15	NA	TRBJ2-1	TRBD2	CASSFPTSGRNEQFF	TGTGCCAGCAGTTTCCCCACTAGCGGGAGGAATGAGCAGTTCTTC
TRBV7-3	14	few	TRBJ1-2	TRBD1	CASSLGGGRLGYTF	TGTGCCAGCAGCTTGGGAGGGGGCAGGCTTGGCTACACCTTC
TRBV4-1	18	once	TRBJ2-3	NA	CASSQDGGPGRTTDTQYF	TGCGCCAGCAGCCAAGATGGAGGTCCCGGAAGGACCACAGATACGCAGTATTTT
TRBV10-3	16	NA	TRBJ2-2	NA	CAISESTGGPTGELFF	TGTGCCATCAGTGAGTCGACCGGGGGACCCACCGGGGAGCTGTTTTTT
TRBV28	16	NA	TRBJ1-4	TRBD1	CASRGTGVGTNEKLFF	TGTGCCAGCAGGGGGACAGGGGTCGGAACTAATGAAAAACTGTTTTTT
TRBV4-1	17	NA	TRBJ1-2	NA	CASSQDYEGRGYYGYTF	TGCGCCAGCAGCCAAGATTACGAAGGCAGGGGCTACTATGGCTACACCTTC
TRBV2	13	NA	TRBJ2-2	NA	CASQPVPGGELFF	TGTGCCAGCCAGCCAGTACCCGGAGGGGAGCTGTTTTTT
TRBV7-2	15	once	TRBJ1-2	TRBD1	CASSLDGTAGYGYTF	TGTGCCAGCAGCTTAGATGGGACAGCTGGCTATGGCTACACCTTC
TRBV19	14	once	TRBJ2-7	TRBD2	CASSIRASGYEQYF	TGTGCCAGTAGTATACGGGCTAGCGGCTACGAGCAGTACTTC
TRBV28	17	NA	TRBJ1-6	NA	CASTTLILSSYNSPLHF	TGTGCCAGCACAACCTTGATTTTGAGCTCCTATAATTCACCCCTCCACTTT
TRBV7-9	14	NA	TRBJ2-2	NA	CASSYGVQTGELFF	TGTGCCAGCAGCTACGGGGTCCAAACCGGGGAGCTGTTTTTT
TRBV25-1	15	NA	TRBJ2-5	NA	CASSEPGHLQETQYF	TGTGCCAGCAGTGAACCCGGACACCTCCAAGAGACCCAGTACTTC
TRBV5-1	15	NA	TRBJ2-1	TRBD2	CASSLGAGGPQEQFF	TGCGCCAGCAGCTTGGGGGCGGGGGGGCCCCAAGAGCAGTTCTTC
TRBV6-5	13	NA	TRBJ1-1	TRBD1	CASRGTVDREAFF	TGTGCCAGCAGGGGGACAGTAGATCGTGAAGCTTTCTTT
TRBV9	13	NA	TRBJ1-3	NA	CASSDGHGNTIYF	TGTGCCAGCAGCGACGGTCATGGAAACACCATATATTTT
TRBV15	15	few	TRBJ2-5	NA	CATSRKSLGAETQYF	TGTGCCACCAGCAGAAAGAGTCTTGGCGCAGAGACCCAGTACTTC
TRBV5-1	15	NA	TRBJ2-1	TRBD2	CASSLVAGGLNEQFF	TGCGCCAGCAGCTTGGTTGCGGGAGGCCTCAATGAGCAGTTCTTC
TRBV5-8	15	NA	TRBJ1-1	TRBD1	CASSRWTTRGTEAFF	TGTGCCAGCAGCCGATGGACAACCAGGGGGACTGAAGCTTTCTTT
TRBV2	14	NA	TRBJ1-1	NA	CASSYTPLNTEAFF	TGTGCCAGCAGTTATACACCTTTGAACACTGAAGCTTTCTTT
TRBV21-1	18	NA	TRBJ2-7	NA	CASSKVGAGGSFGYEQYF	TGTGCCAGCAGCAAAGTGGGGGCAGGGGGCTCCTTTGGGTACGAGCAGTACTTC
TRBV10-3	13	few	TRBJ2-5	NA	CAIRGDNQETQYF	TGTGCCATCCGAGGGGACAACCAAGAGACCCAGTACTTC
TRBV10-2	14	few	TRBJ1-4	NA	CASNPGTTNEKLFF	TGCGCCAGCAATCCGGGGACAACTAATGAAAAACTGTTTTTT
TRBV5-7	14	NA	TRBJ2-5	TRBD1	CASSLTGDQETQYF	TGTGCCAGCAGCCTTACAGGGGACCAAGAGACCCAGTACTTC
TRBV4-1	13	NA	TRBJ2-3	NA	CASSPKAVDTQYF	TGCGCCAGCAGTCCTAAGGCTGTCGATACGCAGTATTTT
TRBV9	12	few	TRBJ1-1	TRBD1	CASSAQGAEAFF	TGTGCCAGCAGCGCCCAGGGGGCCGAAGCTTTCTTT
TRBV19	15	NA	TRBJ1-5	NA	CASSIRGSSNQPQHF	TGTGCCAGTAGTATCAGGGGATCGAGCAATCAGCCCCAGCATTTT
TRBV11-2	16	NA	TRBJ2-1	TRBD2	CASIKLGGSVYNEQFF	TGTGCCAGCATCAAATTGGGCGGGAGTGTTTACAATGAGCAGTTCTTC
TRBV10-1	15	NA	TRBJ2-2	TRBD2	CASSEPTAGDGELFF	TGCGCCAGCAGTGAGCCGACAGCGGGGGACGGGGAGCTGTTTTTT
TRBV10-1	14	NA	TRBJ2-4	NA	CASSEGQMSSIQYF	TGCGCCAGCAGTGAGGGGCAGATGTCATCCATTCAGTACTTC
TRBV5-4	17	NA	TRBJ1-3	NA	CASSTGSDRASGNTIYF	TGTGCCAGCAGCACCGGATCGGACAGAGCCTCTGGAAACACCATATATTTT
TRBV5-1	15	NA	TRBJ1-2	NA	CASSLGGSANYGYTF	TGCGCCAGCAGCTTGGGCGGCAGTGCTAACTATGGCTACACCTTC
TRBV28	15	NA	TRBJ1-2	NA	CASSGAFGTDGGYTF	TGTGCCAGCAGTGGAGCCTTCGGGACGGATGGAGGCTACACCTTC